This TCR beta chain was obtained from a study of blood T cell repertoires in COVID-19. On the study more broadly: Nucleic acid was either cDNA or gDNA, and it came from T cells, B-cell-depleted T cells, or PBMCs.

This clone showed up just a few times. In the original analysis: Using reference gene primer amplification, nucleated cell counts were estimated. Some clones are missing from TCRdb's copy, which holds only in-frame ones; the method was immunoSEQ multiplex PCR. Clone size and the V and J calls come from that table; the DNA yielded D and trimming. The table records 75,000 to 100,000 clones, roughly 71% of them present only once. CDR1 KGHSH and CDR2 LQKENI come from the germline V gene. J lost 3 bases, V lost 5 bases, and 6 bases had no gene match. This CDR3 region has 14 residues. The TCR originated in a woman at least 80 years old with acute or convalescent COVID-19. What was sequenced was peripheral blood. The chain combines TRBV18 with TRBJ2-5; 7 bases align to TRBD1. CDR3 sequence reads: CASSSTGSEETQYF. The CDR3 bases are TGTGCCAGCTCATCGACAGGGAGTGAAGAGACCCAGTACTTC.